A selection of T cell receptor beta chains follows, all from one sample in a study of shared clonotypes between healthy human individuals. The data were produced by immunoSEQ multiplex PCR, yet TCRdb's version contains in-frame clones alone and is incomplete. The sample has millions of clones; roughly nine tenths are singletons. The specimen was naive CD4+ T cells sorted from blood. These receptors all stem from a young man in good health. Each CDR3 is given with its conserved first and last residue. A D gene is named only where the DNA matches it firmly. Only part of the rows carry a size: once, few, many, or a class if the clone is expanded.

v_call	j_call	clone_size	d_call	cdr3_nt	cdr3_aa
TRBV11-2	TRBJ2-5	.	.	TGTGCCAGCAGCTTAGGACCCAAGGAGACCCAGTACTTC	CASSLGPKETQYF
TRBV5-6	TRBJ2-5	.	.	TGTGCCAGCAGCTTCCGGGAGCTTGGGGGGGAGACCCAGTACTTC	CASSFRELGGETQYF
TRBV11-2	TRBJ1-4	once	.	TGTGCCAGCAGCTTATCGGACAGCGCTAATGAAAAACTGTTTTTT	CASSLSDSANEKLFF
TRBV15	TRBJ2-2	.	TRBD1	TGTGCCACCAGCAGAGCACAGGGGCCCATGAACACCGGGGAGCTGTTTTTT	CATSRAQGPMNTGELFF
TRBV4-3	TRBJ2-1	.	.	TGCGCCAGCAGCCAAGTGGGGACCTACAATGAGCAGTTCTTC	CASSQVGTYNEQFF
TRBV7-2	TRBJ2-7	.	.	TGTGCCAGCAGCCCCCACAAGGGATACTACGAGCAGTACTTC	CASSPHKGYYEQYF
TRBV5-1	TRBJ2-1	.	.	TGCGCCAGCAGCTTGGATTGGGGGGCTGACAATGAGCAGTTCTTC	CASSLDWGADNEQFF
TRBV28	TRBJ1-2	.	.	TGTGCCAGCAGTTTATTGGGGGCCGGTGGCTACACCTTC	CASSLLGAGGYTF
TRBV5-4	TRBJ2-4	.	.	TGTGCCAGCAGCTTGAATGGGGAAGCTCTGTACTTC	CASSLNGEALYF
TRBV4-1	TRBJ2-2	.	.	TGCGCCAGCAGCCCGGGGTGGGGGGAAGGCCGAACCGGGGAGCTGTTTTTT	CASSPGWGEGRTGELFF
TRBV6-5	TRBJ1-6	.	.	TGTGCCAGCCGATGGACGGCAAATTCACCCCTCCACTTT	CASRWTANSPLHF
TRBV6-5	TRBJ2-5	.	TRBD2	TGTGCCAGCAGTTCTGCGGGGGTGACCAGGGAGACCCAGTACTTC	CASSSAGVTRETQYF
TRBV12-2	TRBJ1-5	.	.	TGTGCAAGTCGCTCTAAGGTGGGAGGGAACAATCAGCCCCAGCATTTT	CASRSKVGGNNQPQHF
TRBV29-1	TRBJ2-7	once	.	TGCAGCCCTTGGACCTGGGCGTTCTACGAGCAGTACTTC	CSPWTWAFYEQYF
TRBV10-3	TRBJ1-5	.	.	TGTGCCATCAGCCCGGCTCCCGATCAGCCCCAGCATTTT	CAISPAPDQPQHF
TRBV14	TRBJ1-2	once	.	TGTGCCAGCAGCCAGAACAGCTATGGCTACACCTTC	CASSQNSYGYTF
TRBV28	TRBJ2-1	once	.	TGTGCCAGCAGTTTAGGACCGCCTAACGGGCAGTTCTTC	CASSLGPPNGQFF
TRBV29-1	TRBJ1-5	.	.	TGCAGCGTTGCAGGGGGCAATCAGCCCCAGCATTTT	CSVAGGNQPQHF
TRBV30	TRBJ2-3	once	.	TGTTCGGCGGGGGCCAACACAGATACGCAGTATTTT	CSAGANTDTQYF
TRBV7-9	TRBJ1-1	.	TRBD1	TGTGCCAGCAGCTTAGTCGGACAGGGCCGTACAATGAACACTGAAGCTTTCTTT	CASSLVGQGRTMNTEAFF
TRBV5-1	TRBJ2-3	once	TRBD2	TGCGCCAGCAGCTATAGCGGGGGGACAGATACGCAGTATTTT	CASSYSGGTDTQYF
TRBV10-1	TRBJ2-3	.	.	TGCGCCAGCAGTGAGCCGGGGGCAAGGGAGGATACGCAGTATTTT	CASSEPGAREDTQYF
TRBV2	TRBJ1-4	once	.	TGTGCCAGCAGTGACGTCGGCGCAACTAATGAAAAACTGTTTTTT	CASSDVGATNEKLFF
TRBV6-5	TRBJ1-6	once	.	TGTGCCAGCAGTACGCGAGAGTATAATTCACCCCTCCACTTT	CASSTREYNSPLHF
TRBV6-5	TRBJ1-2	.	.	TGTGCCAGCAGTGATCGCCTTAACTATGGCTACACCTTC	CASSDRLNYGYTF
TRBV2	TRBJ2-7	.	TRBD1	TGTGCCACTCGAACCGGGACAGGGTCCTACGAGCAGTACTTC	CATRTGTGSYEQYF
TRBV30	TRBJ1-5	few	.	TGTGCCTGGAGTGGCGGACAAACACCCAGTCGGCCCCAGCATTTT	CAWSGGQTPSRPQHF
TRBV15	TRBJ2-4	.	.	TGTGCCACCAGCAGTGCGGGGAACGCCAAAAACATTCAGTACTTC	CATSSAGNAKNIQYF
TRBV9	TRBJ2-5	.	.	TGTGCCAGCAGCGATGGCCGGACCACCTCACAAGAGACCCAGTACTTC	CASSDGRTTSQETQYF
TRBV28	TRBJ2-5	.	TRBD2	TGTGCCAGCAGTGTGAATCGGGGAGGGAGGGAGACCCAGTACTTC	CASSVNRGGRETQYF
TRBV6-5	TRBJ1-6	.	TRBD1	TGTGCCAGCAGAGTACAGGGGGTGAATTCACCCCTCCACTTT	CASRVQGVNSPLHF
TRBV9	TRBJ2-2	.	TRBD2	TGTGCCAGCAGCTCATTAATCCCTCAACTAGCGTCGTGGAGCACCGGGGAGCTGTTTTTT	CASSSLIPQLASWSTGELFF
TRBV7-2	TRBJ2-7	few	.	TGTGCCAGCAGCCGGAACCGACTAGAGCAGTACTTC	CASSRNRLEQYF
TRBV13	TRBJ2-2	.	TRBD1	TGTGCCAGCAGCTTAGAAAACAGGGGTACCGGGGAGCTGTTTTTT	CASSLENRGTGELFF
TRBV27	TRBJ1-2	.	.	TGTGCCAGCAGTTCTAACCGTTGGGGCCTCGCGACGGAGGGCTACACCTTC	CASSSNRWGLATEGYTF
TRBV19	TRBJ2-3	.	TRBD2	TGTGCCAGTAGGATAGCGGGGGGGCTAGATACGCAGTATTTT	CASRIAGGLDTQYF
TRBV10-3	TRBJ2-3	.	.	TGTGCCATCAGCGGCCGACTGTTAGATACGCAGTATTTT	CAISGRLLDTQYF
TRBV6-6	TRBJ2-1	.	.	TGTGCCAGCAGTCTCAGGACGAATGAGCAGTTCTTC	CASSLRTNEQFF
TRBV6-5	TRBJ1-6	.	TRBD1	TGTGCCAGCAGTTACGGGGGACAGGGTAGTTCACCCCTCCACTTT	CASSYGGQGSSPLHF
TRBV5-1	TRBJ2-4	.	.	TGCGCCAGCAGCTTGGCCGCGGGGCTGGGGAACATTCAGTACTTC	CASSLAAGLGNIQYF
TRBV11-3	TRBJ2-2	.	TRBD1	TGTGCCAGCAGCCGGGACAGTGGGGGTTACACCGGGGAGCTGTTTTTT	CASSRDSGGYTGELFF
TRBV7-2	TRBJ1-2	.	TRBD1	TGTGCCAGCAGCTTAGCGGATTTTTTCGACAGGGACTATGGCTACACCTTC	CASSLADFFDRDYGYTF